Reported below is one TCR beta chain. Authors of the study amplified TCR beta CDR3 regions from RNA transcripts. Carried out on the TCR CDR3, a first-round RT-PCR used the HTBI primer set. TCRdb reprocessed the multiplex PCR reads via MiXCR and lists one record per CDR3 protein. The sample shows some 560,000 distinct CDR3 sequences, roughly 15% of them seen only once. CDR3 length: 14 amino acids. Trimming cost V 7 bases and J 4 bases, with 16 bases left between them. The V gene's germline CDR1 is MNHEY and CDR2 SMNVEV (reference sequence). The sample is drawn from a study of T cells in Graves' hyperthyroidism and ophthalmopathy. In the study overall: Peripheral blood samples were taken at initial diagnosis, prior to any treatment.

Clinical symptoms, serum thyroxine and TRAb, thyroid ultrasound and orbital computed tomography together formed the diagnostic basis. The source of the PBMCs was 9.5 to 10 ml of fresh peripheral blood. The sequencing sample was made of blood. The clonotype originates from a woman aged 40-49 years with Graves' hyperthyroidism. The V and J genes are TRBV27 and TRBJ1-2; D perhaps matches TRBD1 (6 bases). This CDR3 reads CASTSYRDSYGYTF. DNA of the CDR3: TGTGCCAGCACGTCTTACAGGGATTCCTATGGCTACACCTTC.